The text below deals with one TCR beta chain. The sample is drawn from a study of CD8+CD57+ T cells in acquired aplastic anemia. As for the study in general: As sequenced from healthy donors, CD4+ cells averaged about 11 million reads.

CDR3 length: 15 residues. Trimming cost V 8 bases and J 6 bases, with 23 bases left between them. CDR1 is SQVTM and CDR2 is ANQGSEA in the germline V gene. Researchers used genomic DNA as the template to profile TCR beta VDJ and CDR3. One entry per CDR3 protein, called by TCRdb with MiXCR from the reads. Among roughly 130,000 distinct CDR3 sequences listed, more than 40% were seen once. The chain employs TRBV29-1 and TRBJ1-3; D is perhaps TRBD1 (6 bases). The clonotype comes from a human donor in good health, serving as a control. Source material: sorted CD4+, CD8+, or CD8+CD57+ T cells (not recorded which) from PBMCs. The CDR3 DNA sequence: TGCAGCACCAGCCAAGTACAGGGTCCGGTAAACACCATATATTTT. Its translation: CSTSQVQGPVNTIYF. The entire variable domain, with the rest obtained from reference TRBV29-1 and TRBJ1-3, is as follows: SAVISQKPSRDICQRGTSLTIQCQVDSQVTMMFWYRQQPGQSLTLIATANQGSEATYESGFVIDKFPISRPNLTFSTLTVSNMSPEDSSIYLCSTSQVQGPVNTIYFGEGSWLTVV.